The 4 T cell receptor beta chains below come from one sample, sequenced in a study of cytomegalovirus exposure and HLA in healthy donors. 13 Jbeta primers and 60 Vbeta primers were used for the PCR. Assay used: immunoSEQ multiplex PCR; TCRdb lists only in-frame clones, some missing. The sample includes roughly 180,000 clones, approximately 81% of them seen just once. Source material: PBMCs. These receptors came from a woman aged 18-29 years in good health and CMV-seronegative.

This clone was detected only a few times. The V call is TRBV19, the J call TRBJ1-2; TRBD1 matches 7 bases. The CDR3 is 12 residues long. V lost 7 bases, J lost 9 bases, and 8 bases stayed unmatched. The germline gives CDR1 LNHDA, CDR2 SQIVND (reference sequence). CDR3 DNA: TGTGCCAGTAACAACAGGGGTTTAAGCTACACCTTC. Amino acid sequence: CASNNRGLSYTF.

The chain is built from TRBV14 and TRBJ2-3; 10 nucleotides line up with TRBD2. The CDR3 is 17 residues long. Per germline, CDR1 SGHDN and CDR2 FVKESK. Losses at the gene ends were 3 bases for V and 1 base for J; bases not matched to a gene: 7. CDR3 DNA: TGTGCCAGCAGCCACCCCTGGACTAGCGGCCGCACAGATACGCAGTATTTT. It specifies CASSHPWTSGRTDTQYF.

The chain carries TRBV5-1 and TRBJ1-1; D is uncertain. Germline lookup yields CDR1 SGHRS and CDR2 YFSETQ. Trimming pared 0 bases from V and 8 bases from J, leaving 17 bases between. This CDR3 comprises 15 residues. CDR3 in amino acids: CASSLETRRGAEAFF. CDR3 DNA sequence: TGCGCCAGCAGCTTGGAAACCAGACGCGGTGCCGAAGCTTTCTTT.

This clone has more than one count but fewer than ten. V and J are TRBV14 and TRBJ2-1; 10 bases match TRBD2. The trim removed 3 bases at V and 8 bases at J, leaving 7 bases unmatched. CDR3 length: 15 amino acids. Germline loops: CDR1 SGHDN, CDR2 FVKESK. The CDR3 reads CASSHITSGNDEQFF. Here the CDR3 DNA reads TGTGCCAGCAGCCATATAACTAGCGGGAACGATGAGCAGTTCTTC.